Below are 25 T cell receptor beta chains sequenced from a single sample in a study of vaccination and CD4 T cells after COVID-19. These receptors' targets are unknown. With the Oncomine TCR Beta short-read assay, DNA from cultured CD4+ T cells was sequenced. TCRdb re-analysed the PCR reads in MiXCR, keeping a single row per CDR3 protein. The table shows fewer than 5,500 distinct CDR3 sequences, with roughly 20% occurring only once. Documented treatment: roughly ten-day PBMC culture with coronavirus spike peptide pools or control peptides (ViraFEST assay). The source was CD4+ T cells from blood, cultured in vitro, collected after SARS-CoV-2 vaccination. The receptor source for this set is a human donor who had recovered from COVID-19.

This clonotype appeared many times. The chain couples TRBV19 to TRBJ1-2; TRBD1 agrees at 8 bases. J was trimmed by 3 bases and V by 7 bases; bases with no gene match: 10. Germline values: CDR1 LNHDA, CDR2 SQIVND (reference sequence). This CDR3 is built from 15 residues. The DNA for the CDR3 is TGTGCCAGTACCGACCCCAGGGGGCGGCACTATGGCTACACCTTC. Translating gives CASTDPRGRHYGYTF.

Many counts were recorded for this clonotype. The chain couples TRBV19 to TRBJ1-2; D gene unclear. Germline CDR1 is LNHDA and CDR2 is SQIVND (reference sequence). This CDR3 region has 12 residues. The V end was cut by 5 bases, the J end by 1 base, with 5 bases between. CDR3 DNA: TGTGCCAGTAGTGACGGTAACTATGGCTACACCTTC. It is translated as CASSDGNYGYTF.

This clonotype has a handful of counts. This chain uses TRBV6-1 with TRBJ2-3; 7 bases are shared with TRBD1. Trimming took 6 bases from V and 6 from J; bases not matched to a gene: 9. The CDR3 contains 14 residues. CDR1 and CDR2 (germline): MNHNS, SASEGT. CDR3 DNA: TGTGCCAGCAGGAGACAGGGCCCACCGGATACGCAGTATTTT. It specifies CASRRQGPPDTQYF.

This clonotype was seen repeatedly, ten times or more. The chain links TRBV6-1 to TRBJ2-3; no clear D gene. Trimming removed 8 bases at V and 0 bases at J, with 15 bases between. Germline V gene lookup returns CDR1 MNHNS and CDR2 SASEGT. The length of the CDR3 is 15 residues. Here the CDR3 reads CASGPISRSTDTQYF. CDR3 nucleotide sequence: TGTGCCAGCGGCCCGATAAGCCGGAGCACAGATACGCAGTATTTT.

This chain joins TRBV20-1 and TRBJ1-3, with D possibly TRBD1 on 5 matching bases. CDR1 DFQATT and CDR2 SNEGSKA come from the germline V gene (reference sequence). V was pared by 6 bases and J by 2 bases, with 17 bases between. The CDR3 has 15 amino acids. This CDR3 reads CSAKGKWEAGNTIYF. DNA for the CDR3: TGCAGTGCAAAGGGGAAGTGGGAGGCTGGAAACACCATATATTTT.

This clonotype is deemed medium-sized (0.01 to 0.1%). V and J are TRBV7-3 and TRBJ2-7; 7 bases agree with TRBD2. From germline, CDR1 is SGHTA and CDR2 FQGTGA. Trimming removed 5 bases from V and 5 bases from J; junction bases left unmatched: 12. The CDR3 is 15 residues long. This chain's CDR3 is CASSLGGNPSDEQYF. The CDR3 DNA follows: TGTGCCAGCAGCCTGGGGGGGAACCCTTCGGACGAGCAGTACTTC.

This clonotype is categorized as medium-sized. The chain joins TRBV20-1 to TRBJ1-5; D is unresolved. V was clipped by 0 bases and J by 1 base, with 10 bases between them. The germline V gene has CDR1 DFQATT and CDR2 SNEGSKA (reference sequence). The CDR3 is made up of 15 amino acids. The CDR3 protein is CSARDPGLSNQPQHF. The CDR3 region has the DNA TGCAGTGCTAGAGATCCGGGCCTAAGCAATCAGCCCCAGCATTTT.

This chain uses TRBV5-8 with TRBJ1-2; the D gene is possibly TRBD1 (5 bases). The CDR3 is made up of 14 amino acids. The V gene's germline CDR1 is SGHTS and CDR2 YDEGEE. V lost 4 bases, J lost 4 bases, and 14 bases lay in between. Written as DNA, the CDR3 is TGTGCCAGCAGCACAAGCGGGGCCAGCTATGGCTACACCTTC. Protein: CASSTSGASYGYTF. Together with reference TRBV5-8 and TRBJ1-2, the CDR3 gives the full variable domain: EAGVTQSPTHLIKTRGQQATLRCSPISGHTSVYWYQQALGLGLQFLLWYDEGEERNRGNFPPRFSGRQFPNYSSELNVNALELEDSALYLCASSTSGASYGYTFGSGTRLTVV.

This clonotype was picked up a small number of times. V and J are TRBV4-2 and TRBJ2-1, with 13 bases identical to TRBD2. V shed 1 base and J 8 bases; nucleotides not matched to a gene: 5. Germline loops: CDR1 LGHNA, CDR2 YNFKEQ. The CDR3 is 16 residues long. The CDR3 loop is CASSQGTSGGSHEQFF. In DNA, the CDR3 is TGTGCCAGCAGCCAAGGGACTAGCGGGGGTAGCCATGAGCAGTTCTTC.

J is TRBJ2-2 and V is TRBV7-2; 12 nucleotides match TRBD2. The germline V gene has CDR1 SGHTA and CDR2 FQGNSA. The CDR3 totals 16 residues. J was trimmed by 4 bases and V by 4 bases; bases with no gene match: 4. DNA for the CDR3: TGTGCCAGCAGCTCTAGCGGGGGGGTCGGCACCGGGGAGCTGTTTTTT. Amino acids: CASSSSGGVGTGELFF.

This clonotype is categorized as large. The V call is TRBV4-1, the J call TRBJ2-7; 10 bases align to TRBD1. Per the germline V gene, CDR1 is MGHRA and CDR2 is YSYEKL. CDR3 length: 15 residues. V lost 1 base and J lost 2; bases outside the gene matches: 2. CDR3 sequence: CASSQGTGGTYEQYF. For the CDR3, the DNA is TGCGCCAGCAGCCAAGGGACAGGGGGAACCTACGAGCAGTACTTC.

In its sample, this clonotype was seen a few times. A read error may account for a junction end that differs from germline. The gene calls are TRBV6-1 and TRBJ2-6, with a tentative D call TRBD2 (5 bases). The germline CDR1 and CDR2 sequences are MNHNS and SASEGT. The CDR3 spans 17 residues. The CDR3 loop is CASSEETAGGGANVLTF. CDR3 nucleotides: TGTGCCAGCAGCGAAGAGACGGCGGGTGGTGGGGCCAACGTCCTGACTTTC.

This clonotype was detected many times. Written as DNA, the CDR3 is TGCAGTGCTAGAGATACCGGGACTGGGAAGACAGATACGCAGTATTTT. Translating gives CSARDTGTGKTDTQYF. The gene calls are TRBV20-1 and TRBJ2-3, with D maybe TRBD2 (6 bases). V lost 0 bases and J 3 bases, leaving 16 bases between the germline ends. The CDR3 runs to 16 residues. Germline values: CDR1 DFQATT, CDR2 SNEGSKA (reference sequence).

By sample fraction, this clonotype is large. The chain employs TRBV20-1 and TRBJ2-7, with D possibly matching TRBD2 (5 bases). Deletions cut 5 bases from V and 2 bases from J, with 10 bases between. The CDR3 covers 12 residues. Germline CDR1 DFQATT, CDR2 SNEGSKA (reference sequence). The DNA of the CDR3 is TGCAGTGCTGGCGGGCCGACCTACGAGCAGTACTTC. Translation gives CSAGGPTYEQYF.

This clonotype was counted only a few times. This sequence is one base from a far larger clone and is likely a read error. The chain carries TRBV24-1 and TRBJ2-7; no clear D gene. Germline lookup yields CDR1 KGHDR and CDR2 SFDVKD. Trimming pared 6 bases from V and 4 bases from J, leaving 12 bases between. CDR3 length: 13 residues. The DNA for the CDR3 is TGTGCCACCAGTTTAGGGCCAGCTTACGAGCAGTACTTC. The encoded protein is CATSLGPAYEQYF.

The gene calls are TRBV29-1 and TRBJ1-1; weak D call: TRBD1 (6 bases). The V end lost 7 bases, the J end lost 5 bases, and 14 bases lay between the germline ends. CDR3 length: 12 amino acids. CDR1 and CDR2 (germline): SQVTM, ANQGSEA. DNA for the CDR3: TGCAGCGCCCTAGGGGGGTTGACTGAAGCTTTCTTT. Amino acids: CSALGGLTEAFF.

This clonotype has more than one count but fewer than ten. The chain links TRBV7-2 to TRBJ1-5, with D perhaps matching TRBD1 (5 bases). Between the trimmed V and J ends, which lost 6 bases and 9 bases, there was a span of 18 bases. CDR1 SGHTA and CDR2 FQGNSA come from the germline V gene. The CDR3 runs 14 residues. The CDR3 DNA sequence: TGTGCCAGCAGACGGATGAGTCAGGGCGCGCCCCAGCATTTT. Translated, it gives CASRRMSQGAPQHF.

This clonotype is judged medium-sized. This chain uses TRBV20-1 with TRBJ1-2; possible D gene TRBD1, 5 bases. Germline-derived CDR1 and CDR2 are DFQATT and SNEGSKA (reference sequence). V was cut by 4 bases and J by 6 bases, with 12 bases left in between. This CDR3 comprises 12 residues. The CDR3 DNA is TGCAGTGCTACCAGACAGCAGAATGGCTACACCTTC. Its protein product is CSATRQQNGYTF.

The sample holds many counts of this clonotype. The chain employs TRBV10-3 and TRBJ2-5, with D unresolved. This CDR3 has 13 residues. Germline CDR1 and CDR2: ENHRY and SYGVKD. V was shortened by 0 bases and J by 5 bases, with 7 bases between the two germline ends. Here the CDR3 DNA reads TGTGCCATCAGTGAGTCGAGTGGGGAGACCCAGTACTTC. Translating gives CAISESSGETQYF.

The chain couples TRBV2 to TRBJ1-2; unclear D gene. The germline V gene encodes CDR1 SNHLY and CDR2 FYNNEI. V gave up 8 bases and J gave up 8 bases, with 15 bases separating them. The CDR3 totals 12 residues. The CDR3 loop reads CASRTDLGGYTF. DNA of the CDR3: TGTGCCAGCCGGACGGACCTCGGAGGCTACACCTTC.

This clonotype was seen more than once but under ten times. The V gene is TRBV29-1, the J gene TRBJ2-7; 7 bases line up with TRBD1. From germline, CDR1 is SQVTM and CDR2 ANQGSEA. The CDR3 is made up of 14 amino acids. With V trimmed by 6 bases and J by 6 bases, 14 bases remained unmatched. The CDR3: CSVAPRQGFGEQYF. CDR3 nucleotide sequence: TGCAGCGTCGCGCCTCGACAGGGTTTCGGCGAGCAGTACTTC.

This chain links TRBV30 with TRBJ1-2, with D perhaps TRBD1 (6 bases). This CDR3 spans 14 amino acids. From germline, CDR1 is GTSNPN and CDR2 SVGIG (reference sequence). V was cut by 0 bases and J by 4 bases, with 12 bases left in between. CDR3 loop: CAWSVRGQPYGYTF. CDR3 nucleotides: TGTGCCTGGAGTGTCCGGGGGCAACCCTATGGCTACACCTTC.

The V gene is TRBV12-1, the J gene TRBJ1-6. TRBV12-1 is shown as a pseudogene. The CDR3 covers 15 residues. DNA of the CDR3: TGTGCCAGCAGCCAAGAGACAAGGCGGGATTCACCCCTCCACTTT. Translated, it gives CASSQETRRDSPLHF.

There are many counts of this clonotype. The gene calls are TRBV6-2 or TRBV6-3 and TRBJ2-7; D is possibly TRBD1 (6 bases). Trimming took 10 bases from V and 7 from J, leaving 17 bases between them. Germline V CDR1 and CDR2: MNHEY, SVGEGT. The CDR3 length is 12 residues. CDR3 in DNA: TGTGCCACTCAACAGGGTACTGGGGAGCAGTACTTC. It translates to CATQQGTGEQYF.

This clonotype was observed a few times. The chain links TRBV5-6 to TRBJ2-7; no firm D call. CDR3 length: 15 amino acids. Germline V lookup: CDR1 SGHDT, CDR2 YYEEEE. V gave up 5 bases and J gave up 2 bases, with 17 bases separating them. The CDR3 here is CASRFPRPLPYEQYF. In DNA form, the CDR3 reads TGTGCCAGCAGGTTCCCCAGACCACTTCCCTACGAGCAGTACTTC.